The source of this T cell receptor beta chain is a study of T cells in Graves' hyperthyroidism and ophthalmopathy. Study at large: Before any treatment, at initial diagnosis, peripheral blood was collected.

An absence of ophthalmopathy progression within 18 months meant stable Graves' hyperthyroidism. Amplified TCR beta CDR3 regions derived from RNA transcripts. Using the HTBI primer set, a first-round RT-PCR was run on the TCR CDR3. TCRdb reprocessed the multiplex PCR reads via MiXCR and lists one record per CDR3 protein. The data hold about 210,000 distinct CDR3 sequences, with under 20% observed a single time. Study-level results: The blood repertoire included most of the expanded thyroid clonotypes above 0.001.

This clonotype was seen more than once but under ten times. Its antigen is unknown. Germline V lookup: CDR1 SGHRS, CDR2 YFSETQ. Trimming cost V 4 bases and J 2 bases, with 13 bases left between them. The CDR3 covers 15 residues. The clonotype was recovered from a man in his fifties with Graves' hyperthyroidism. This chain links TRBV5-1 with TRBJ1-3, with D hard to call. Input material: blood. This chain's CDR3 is CASSSGVDAGNTIYF. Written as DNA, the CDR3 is TGCGCCAGCAGCAGCGGGGTTGACGCTGGAAACACCATATATTTT.